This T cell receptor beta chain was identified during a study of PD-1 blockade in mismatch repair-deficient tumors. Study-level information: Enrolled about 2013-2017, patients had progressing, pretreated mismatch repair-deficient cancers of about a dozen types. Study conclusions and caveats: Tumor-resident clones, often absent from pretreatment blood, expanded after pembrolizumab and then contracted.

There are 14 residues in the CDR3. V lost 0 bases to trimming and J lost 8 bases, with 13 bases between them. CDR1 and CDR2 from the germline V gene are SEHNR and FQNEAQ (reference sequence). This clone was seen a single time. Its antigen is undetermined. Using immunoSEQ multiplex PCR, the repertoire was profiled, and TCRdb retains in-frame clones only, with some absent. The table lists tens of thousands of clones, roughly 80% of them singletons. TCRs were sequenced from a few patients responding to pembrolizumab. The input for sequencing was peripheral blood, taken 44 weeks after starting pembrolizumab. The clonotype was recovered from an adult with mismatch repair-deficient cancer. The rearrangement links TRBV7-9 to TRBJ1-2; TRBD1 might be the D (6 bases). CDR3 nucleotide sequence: TGTGCCAGCAGCTTAGCCGCAGGGGTGGGAGGCTACACCTTC. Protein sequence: CASSLAAGVGGYTF.